Listed below are T cell receptor beta chains from one sample, sequenced in a study of T cells after yellow fever vaccination. TCRdb recomputed calls from the 5' RACE reads with MiXCR, one row per CDR3 protein. The sample shows roughly 500,000 distinct CDR3 sequences, 19% of them seen only once. This material consisted of PBMCs, taken 15 days after the yellow fever booster vaccination. All receptors come from a man aged 25-45 years who received the YFV17D yellow fever vaccine. Each CDR3 is given with its conserved first and last residue. The D gene is left open where the match is weak. Where a row states a size, it is once, few, many or the class of an expanded clone; other rows omit it.

>TRBV5-1|few|TRBJ2-3|14|.
CASRKDPLRDTQYF
TGCGCCAGCAGGAAAGACCCCCTGAGAGATACGCAGTATTTT
>TRBV18|.|TRBJ2-5|15|.
CASSHRRGPEETQYF
TGTGCCAGCTCCCATAGGAGGGGGCCCGAAGAGACCCAGTACTTC
>TRBV25-1|.|TRBJ2-1|14|.
CASSGWERSNEQFF
TGTGCCAGCAGTGGTTGGGAGAGGAGCAATGAGCAGTTCTTC
>TRBV9|.|TRBJ2-5|16|TRBD2
CASSPGGSGIQETQYF
TGTGCCAGCAGCCCGGGGGGTAGCGGGATCCAAGAGACCCAGTACTTC
>TRBV7-9|once|TRBJ2-1|13|.
CASTLDNWNEQFF
TGTGCCAGCACCCTGGACAATTGGAATGAGCAGTTCTTC
>TRBV15|.|TRBJ2-7|16|TRBD1
CATSRDRGDSSYEQYF
TGTGCCACCAGCAGAGATCGAGGGGACAGCTCCTACGAGCAGTACTTC
>TRBV29-1|few|TRBJ2-3|13|TRBD2
CSVGLAGADTQYF
TGCAGCGTTGGACTAGCGGGAGCAGATACGCAGTATTTT
>TRBV27|few|TRBJ2-7|17|.
CASSQQNRWTGNREQYF
TGTGCCAGCAGTCAACAAAATCGATGGACCGGCAATCGCGAGCAGTACTTC
>TRBV4-3|.|TRBJ2-4|15|.
CASSQNSGGENIQYF
TGCGCCAGCAGCCAGAATTCAGGGGGGGAAAACATTCAGTACTTC
>TRBV20-1|once|TRBJ2-2|13|.
CSARRLAAGELFF
TGCAGTGCTAGGAGACTTGCCGCCGGGGAGCTGTTTTTT
>TRBV7-2|few|TRBJ2-1|15|TRBD2
CASSLGLAGGYEQFF
TGTGCCAGCAGCTTGGGACTAGCGGGAGGGTATGAGCAGTTCTTC